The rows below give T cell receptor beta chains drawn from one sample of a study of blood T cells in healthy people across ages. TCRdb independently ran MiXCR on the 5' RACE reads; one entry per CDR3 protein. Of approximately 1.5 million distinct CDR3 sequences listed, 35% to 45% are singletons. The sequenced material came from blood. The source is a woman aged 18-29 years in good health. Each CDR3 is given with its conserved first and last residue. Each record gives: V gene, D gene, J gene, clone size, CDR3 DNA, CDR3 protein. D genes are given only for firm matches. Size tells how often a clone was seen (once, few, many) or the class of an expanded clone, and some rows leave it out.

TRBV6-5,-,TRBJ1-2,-,TGTGCCAGCAGTTACTTTAGGGACTATGGCTACACCTTC,CASSYFRDYGYTF
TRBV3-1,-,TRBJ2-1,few,TGTGCCAGCAGCCAAGACCTAGCCGACAATGAGCAGTTCTTC,CASSQDLADNEQFF
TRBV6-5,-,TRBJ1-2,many,TGTGCCAGCGGTGTTGGCTATGGCTACACCTTC,CASGVGYGYTF
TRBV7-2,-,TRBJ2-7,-,TGTGCCAGCAGCTTAGCGTTCGCAAGCTCCTACAATGAGCAGTACTTC,CASSLAFASSYNEQYF
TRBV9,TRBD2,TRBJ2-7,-,TGTGCCAGCAGCGGGGGACTAGCGGGTTCCTACTCCTACGAGCAGTACTTC,CASSGGLAGSYSYEQYF
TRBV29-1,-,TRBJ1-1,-,TGCAGCGTTGATTCGGTAGGGACCGCGAGGGAAGCTTTCTTT,CSVDSVGTAREAFF
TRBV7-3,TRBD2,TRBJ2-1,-,TGTGCCAGCAGTTCGGCGGGGCTAGCGGGACTTAACAATGAGCAGTTCTTC,CASSSAGLAGLNNEQFF
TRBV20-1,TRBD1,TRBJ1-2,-,TGCAGTGCTAGAGGAGGACAGGGGGCGGGTGGCTACACCTTC,CSARGGQGAGGYTF
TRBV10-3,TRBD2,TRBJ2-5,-,TGTGCCACTACGACTAGCGGGGTCTTTCAAGAGACCCAGTACTTC,CATTTSGVFQETQYF
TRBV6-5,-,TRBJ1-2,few,TGTGCCAGCAAGAGGACGGCTAACTATGGCTACACCTTC,CASKRTANYGYTF
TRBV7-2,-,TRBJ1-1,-,TGTGCCAGCAGCTTAGCCGGAGGGAGAGCTTTCTTT,CASSLAGGRAFF
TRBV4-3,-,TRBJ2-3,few,TGCGCCAGCAGCCAGGCGACCTCTACTAGCACAGATACGCAGTATTTT,CASSQATSTSTDTQYF
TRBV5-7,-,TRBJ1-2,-,TGTGCCAGCAGTGCCTCCCAGGAGCTTAACTATGGCTACACCTTC,CASSASQELNYGYTF
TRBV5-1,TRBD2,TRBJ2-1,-,TGCGCCAGCAGCTCGGGGCAACTAGCGGATGAGCAGTTCTTC,CASSSGQLADEQFF
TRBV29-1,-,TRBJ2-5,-,TGCAGCGTCGACACCTCTTTGGAACCGACCCAGTACTTC,CSVDTSLEPTQYF
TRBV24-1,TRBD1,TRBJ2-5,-,TGTGCCACCAGTAGGCAGGGGGCAACGGGCGAGACCCAGTACTTC,CATSRQGATGETQYF
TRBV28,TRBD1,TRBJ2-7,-,TGTGCCAGCAGTCCGACAGGGGTACCCTACAATGAGCAGTACTTC,CASSPTGVPYNEQYF
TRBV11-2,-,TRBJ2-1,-,TGTGCCAGCGCCCAAACCAATGAGCAGTTCTTC,CASAQTNEQFF
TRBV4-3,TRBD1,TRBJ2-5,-,TGCGCCAGCAGCTCGCGGCCAGGGGGCCGAGAGACCCAGTACTTC,CASSSRPGGRETQYF
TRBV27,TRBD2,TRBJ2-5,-,TGTGCCAGCAGGGTGGCTAGCGGGATGTTCCACAATGAGCAGTACTTC,CASRVASGMFHNEQYF
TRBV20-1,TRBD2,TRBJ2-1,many,TGCAGTGCTAGAGGACTAGCGGGGACGGATGAGCAGTTCTTC,CSARGLAGTDEQFF
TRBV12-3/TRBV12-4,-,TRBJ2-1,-,TGTGCCAGCAGTTTATTGATTGAGCAGTTCTTC,CASSLLIEQFF
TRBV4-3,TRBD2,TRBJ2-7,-,TGCGCCAGCAGCCTAAAGCGGGAGGGGAACAATGAGCAGTACTTC,CASSLKREGNNEQYF
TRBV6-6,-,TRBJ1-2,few,TGTGCCAGCGAACCGGGGCCTCTTAACTATGGCTACACCTTC,CASEPGPLNYGYTF
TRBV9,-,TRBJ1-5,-,TGTGCCAGCAGTCACAAATGGGATCAGCCCCAGCATTTT,CASSHKWDQPQHF
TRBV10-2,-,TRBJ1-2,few,TGCGCCAGCAGTGAGAGGGGGGGAATTGACTATGGCTACACCTTC,CASSERGGIDYGYTF
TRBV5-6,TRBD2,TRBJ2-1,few,TGTGCCAGCACCCCACTAGCGGGCGTCTCCTACAATGAGCAGTTCTTC,CASTPLAGVSYNEQFF
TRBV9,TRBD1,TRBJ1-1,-,TGTGCCAGCAGCGTAGTATCCAGGGGGGACACTGAAGCTTTCTTT,CASSVVSRGDTEAFF
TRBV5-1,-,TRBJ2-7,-,TGCGCCAGCAGCGGCCGGCCTTCCTACGAGCAGTACTTC,CASSGRPSYEQYF
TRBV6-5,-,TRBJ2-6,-,TGTGCCAGCAGTTCTCTGACTTTC,CASSSLTF
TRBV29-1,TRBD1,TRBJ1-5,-,TGCAGCGTGTCAGGGGGCCTCAATCAGCCCCAGCATTTT,CSVSGGLNQPQHF
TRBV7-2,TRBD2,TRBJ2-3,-,TGTGCCAGCAGCTTAGTTAGCGGGGGGCCATACGCTACGCAGTATTTT,CASSLVSGGPYATQYF
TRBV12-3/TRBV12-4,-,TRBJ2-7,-,TGTGCCAGCAGTTTTGTCCCTTCGGACGAGCAGTACTTC,CASSFVPSDEQYF
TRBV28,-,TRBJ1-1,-,TGTGCCAGCAGACCACCCCAAGGCCTGAACACTGAAGCTTTCTTT,CASRPPQGLNTEAFF
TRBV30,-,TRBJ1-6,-,TGTGCCTGGACGCAGCTTAATTCACCCCTCCACTTT,CAWTQLNSPLHF
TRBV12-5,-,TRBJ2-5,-,TGTGCTAGTGGCCCACCGATGGGTTTCCAGTACTTC,CASGPPMGFQYF
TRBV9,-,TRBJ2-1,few,TGTGCCAGCAGCCCCGCAGACTACAATGAGCAGTTCTTC,CASSPADYNEQFF
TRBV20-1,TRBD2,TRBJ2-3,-,TGCAGTGCTAGGTGGGGCGGGGCGGGAGGTGGAGATACGCAGTATTTT,CSARWGGAGGGDTQYF
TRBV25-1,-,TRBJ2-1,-,TGTGCCAGCAGTGACCCCCCGGGGCCGGGGGCTTCCTACAATGAGCAGTTCTTC,CASSDPPGPGASYNEQFF
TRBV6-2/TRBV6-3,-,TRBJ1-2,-,TGTGCCAGCAGTTACTCGGGCGGGAAGACCATCTATGGCTACACCTTC,CASSYSGGKTIYGYTF
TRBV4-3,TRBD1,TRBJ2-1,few,TGCGCCAGCAGCCAACCCGGGACAGGGGTAAATGAGCAGTTCTTC,CASSQPGTGVNEQFF
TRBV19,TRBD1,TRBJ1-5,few,TGTGCCAGTAGTGCGGGGACAGGGCTGCAGCCCCAGCATTTT,CASSAGTGLQPQHF
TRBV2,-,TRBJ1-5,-,TGTGCCAGCAGCGGGGATCTTCAGGCCCAGCATTTT,CASSGDLQAQHF
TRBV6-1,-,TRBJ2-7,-,TGTGCCATCCGACTGGGTTCCTACGAGCAGTACTTC,CAIRLGSYEQYF
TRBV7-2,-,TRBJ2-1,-,TGTGCCAGCAGCTTTTCGGGAGAGGGATCCAATGAGCAGTTCTTC,CASSFSGEGSNEQFF
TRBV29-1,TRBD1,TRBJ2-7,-,TGCAGCGTTGGCCTACAGGGGGTCCACTCCTACGAGCAGTACTTC,CSVGLQGVHSYEQYF
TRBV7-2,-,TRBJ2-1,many,TGTGCCAGCAGCTTAGCCAGGAGCTCCTACAATGAGCAGTTCTTC,CASSLARSSYNEQFF
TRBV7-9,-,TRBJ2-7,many,TGTGCCAGCAGCTTAGCCCCCTACGAGCAGTACTTC,CASSLAPYEQYF